This TCR beta chain is from a study of blood T cell repertoires in COVID-19. Study-level background: COVID-19 samples from acute and convalescent phases originated in the United States, Italy and Spain.

Germline lookup yields CDR1 SGHVS and CDR2 FNYEAQ. This CDR3 comprises 16 residues. V shed 1 base and J shed 2 bases, with 11 bases lying between them. Here immunoSEQ multiplex PCR was the method, and the copy in TCRdb shows in-frame clones only, minus some. The sample yields about 270,000 clones, about 87% seen once. Source material: peripheral blood. V and J are TRBV7-6 and TRBJ1-4; tentative D call: TRBD1 (5 bases). The receptor's source is a human donor in a cohort sampled during active COVID-19. This CDR3 reads CASSLGPRATNEKLFF. The DNA for the CDR3 is TGTGCCAGCAGCTTAGGTCCCAGGGCCACTAATGAAAAACTGTTTTTT.